This T cell receptor (beta chain) was captured by sequencing in a study of OX40 agonist ivuxolimab in advanced cancers. For the study at large: Patients were given ivuxolimab, an antibody that agonizes OX40 (CD134). Findings and limits, study-wide: Low normalized T-cell clonal expansion was additionally recorded for some nonresponders. The 0.1-3.0 mg/kg partial responders had among the lowest clonal expansion. CD8+ T cells showed, on average, more clonal expansion than CD4+ cells.

On this clone: The antigen is unknown.

Trimming removed 5 bases at V and 11 bases at J, with 19 bases between. The CDR3 is 13 residues long. Per the germline V gene, CDR1 is SQVTM and CDR2 is ANQGSEA. Sequencing used immunoSEQ multiplex PCR; TCRdb keeps in-frame clones, though not all of them. The repertoire holds more than 65,000 clones, with roughly 81% as singletons. The chain recombines TRBV29-1 with TRBJ2-1; possible D gene TRBD1, 8 bases. This specimen consisted of CD4+ or CD8+ T cells sorted from blood, obtained in a trial of the OX40 agonist ivuxolimab. This receptor was identified in an adult with an advanced solid tumor such as melanoma, head and neck, liver or kidney cancer. CDR3 residues: CSVLWTGTTKQFF. CDR3 in DNA: TGCAGCGTTCTATGGACAGGGACTACAAAGCAGTTCTTC.